Sequencing of this T cell receptor beta chain was carried out in a study of blood T cell repertoires in COVID-19. Study information: Samples taken during acute and convalescent COVID-19 were collected in the United States, Italy and Spain. Sources were T cells, B-cell-depleted T cells, or PBMCs; the material itself was cDNA or gDNA.

Trimming at V came to 0 bases and at J to 5 bases, leaving 11 bases not matched to a gene. The germline CDR1 and CDR2 sequences are WNHNN and SYGVQD (reference sequence). The CDR3 is 18 residues long. In the source study's methods: Amplifying reference gene primers gave estimates of nucleated cell counts. The data were produced by immunoSEQ multiplex PCR, yet TCRdb's version contains in-frame clones alone and is incomplete. The V and J calls and the clone size are those of that table, but D and trimming were determined from the DNA. Counted here are approximately 61,000 clones, approximately 79% occurring once; the ten biggest clones make up less than 6%.

This receptor was identified in a woman in her 70s with acute or convalescent COVID-19. The sample consisted of peripheral blood. The gene calls are TRBV10-1 and TRBJ2-2, with TRBD1 identical over 8 bases. The CDR3 loop reads CASSESAGTGGFTGELFF. For the CDR3, the DNA is TGCGCCAGCAGTGAGTCGGCCGGGACAGGAGGGTTTACCGGGGAGCTGTTTTTT.